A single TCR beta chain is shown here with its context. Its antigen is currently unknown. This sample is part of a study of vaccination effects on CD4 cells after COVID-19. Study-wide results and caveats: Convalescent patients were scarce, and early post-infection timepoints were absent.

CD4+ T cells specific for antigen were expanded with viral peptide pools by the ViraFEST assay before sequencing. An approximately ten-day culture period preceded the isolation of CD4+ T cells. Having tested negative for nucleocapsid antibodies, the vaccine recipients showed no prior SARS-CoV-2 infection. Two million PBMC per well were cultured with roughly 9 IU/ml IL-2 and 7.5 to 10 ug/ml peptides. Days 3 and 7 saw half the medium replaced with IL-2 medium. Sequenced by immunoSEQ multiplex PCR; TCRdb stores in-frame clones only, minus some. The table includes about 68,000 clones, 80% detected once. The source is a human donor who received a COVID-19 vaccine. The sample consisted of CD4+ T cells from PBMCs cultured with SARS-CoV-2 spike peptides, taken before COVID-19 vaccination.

The chain's CDR3 is CASSQGSGGGAEKLFF. Here the CDR3 DNA reads TGTGCCAGCTCCCAGGGGAGCGGGGGTGGTGCTGAAAAACTGTTTTTT. V is TRBV18 and J is TRBJ1-4; the D gene is possibly TRBD1 (6 bases). The V gene lost 6 bases and the J gene lost 7 bases, with 21 bases spanning the gap. The CDR3 runs to 16 residues. Germline loops: CDR1 KGHSH, CDR2 LQKENI.